The entry below gives a single T cell receptor (beta chain) sequence along with its context. Germline V gives CDR1 ENHRY, CDR2 SYGVKD. The CDR3 length is 15 residues. V shed 10 bases and J 4 bases; nucleotides not matched to a gene: 13. Moderate-to-severe activity, CAS ≥3, NOSPECS ≥4 and a duration under 3 months were seen in donors with ophthalmopathy. The PBMCs used were ones drawn from less than 12 ml of fresh peripheral blood. The data originate from a study of Graves' ophthalmopathy and Graves' hyperthyroidism. Study in general: Peripheral blood was gathered at first diagnosis, ahead of any treatment whatsoever.

Researchers took RNA transcripts and amplified TCR beta CDR3 regions from them. First-round RT-PCR employed HTBI primers, with a second-round multiplex PCR after it. From the multiplex PCR reads, TCRdb called clonotypes with MiXCR, one entry per CDR3 protein. Among 650,000 to 900,000 distinct CDR3 sequences listed, roughly 41% were seen once. The sequenced material came from peripheral blood. This clonotype originated in an adult man with Graves' ophthalmopathy. The V call is TRBV10-3, the J call TRBJ2-7, with 10 bases matching TRBD2. The CDR3 protein is CASSPQLAGRYEQYF. As DNA, the CDR3 is TGTGCCAGCAGCCCACAACTAGCGGGGCGATACGAGCAGTACTTC.